This T cell receptor beta chain appears in the sequencing data of a study of shared clonotypes between healthy human individuals (TCRdb year 2020). Study-level background: The cohort comprised a couple of women and three men aged 18 to 49 years. To estimate repertoire size and how much clonotypes are shared between individuals, the study performed deep sequencing of blood TCR repertoires from a few healthy adults. For each donor, three plates each were used for CD4 naive and CD4 memory, two plates were used for CD8 naive, and one plate was used for CD8 memory. Per donor, leukapheresis produced somewhere between about 0.8 and 9.5 billion PBMCs. To increase sequencing depth and limit assay-specific biases, TCR repertoire library preparation and sequencing were carried out by different laboratories using diverse techniques.

Using the deep immunoSEQ assay, multiplex PCR amplified TCR CDR3 regions from genomic DNA. Extracted genomic DNA from each cell subset was distributed evenly across all wells of several immunoSEQ 96-well plates, and each plate was treated as a replicate. For sorted subsets, 150 to 250 ng genomic DNA, equal to some 28,000 T cell genomes, was loaded into each replicate PCR. Purified libraries were quantified with a Qubit 3.0 fluorometer, sized on a Bioanalyzer 2100, and re-quantified with the KAPA Library Quantification kit. Every immunoSEQ 96-well plate was sequenced on a dedicated single-read 150-cycle Illumina NextSeq 550 flow cell. In the authors' own workflow: Because only junctional sequences without quality scores were contained in the immunoSEQ output, filtering matching that applied to full-length reads could not be performed. To assign V/J genes and CDR3, sequences were annotated using PyIR, a Python wrapper for IgBLAST v1.9, with IMGT germline references. Reads were filtered out if the reads had weak V/J assignments (E-value above 1e-6), no CDR3, stop codons, out-of-frame junctions, or ambiguous translated residues. V3J clonotypes were defined as sequences sharing the same inferred V gene, J gene, and CDR3 amino acid sequence. Percentage overlap between repertoires was calculated by dividing the number of shared unique clonotypes by the size of the smaller repertoire. Three approaches were used to assess repertoire richness: RTK rarefaction, the Chao1 estimator, and Recon v2.1 estimates of unobserved clonotypes. Generation probabilities for all TCRbeta clonotypes obtained by the gDNA method from a handful of donors were computed using OLGA. The clones in this table, taken by TCRdb from immuneACCESS, are in-frame only. Not every clone is retained; where verified, under half of the shortfall comes from an unresolved V gene, and the cause of the rest is unknown. The DNA was the basis for D and trimming; V, J and clone size are from that table. The sample table holds some 2 million clones, of which about 95% were seen once. The top ten clonotypes cover about 1.1% of the sample.

CD8 naive samples were obtained by positive selection for CCR7 among CD45RO-negative cells, yielding a CD45RA+CCR7+ population from which TemRA cells were excluded. Donors were healthy HIV-negative adults with no recently reported acute infections or vaccinations. Every donor was a Caucasian adult living in Nashville, Tennessee, USA. Blood was collected by leukapheresis, and PBMCs were isolated by Ficoll-Histopaque density gradient centrifugation and then cryopreserved in liquid nitrogen vapor phase. Analytical flow cytometry was used to check the purity and quantity of every magnetically sorted T cell population. Genomic DNA was isolated from each sorted fraction and quantified by UV absorbance on a Nanodrop 2000c. What the work shows at the level of the full study, not this receptor alone: Even with the large sequencing depth, rarefaction of the sorted-subset datasets indicated that sequencing was incomplete. Compared with non-shared clonotypes, clonotypes shared by all four sorted-subset donors had higher generation probabilities. Because the study included only a small number of donors, the genetic and exposure-history diversity represented was limited. Pairwise subsampling indicated that sequencing depth was expected to affect the degree of clonotype sharing among donors. Naive subsets generally had larger estimated clonotype richness than memory subsets did. Sampling was restricted to blood, and TCR repertoires in tissue are likely to differ from TCR repertoires in blood. Across a handful of donors, roughly 5.4% of naive CD4, approximately 3.6% of naive CD8, 2% to 2.5% of memory CD4, and approximately 0.4% of memory CD8 clonotypes were shared.

As to this clone: It has no known antigen specificity. Base qualities are not recorded, but no much larger clone differs from it by a single base.

CDR1 and CDR2, per the germline V gene, are SGHTA and FQGTGA. The cysteine opens and the phenylalanine closes a CDR3 of 16 amino acids. The kept DNA is CDR3 alone, 48 bases in frame from the first base. Ends trimmed: V by 0 bases, J by 7 bases; bases unmatched to a gene: 4. The chain uses TRBV7-3 and TRBJ2-1; TRBD1 fits 12 bases in the junction. The specimen was naive CD8+ T cells sorted from blood. The label giving this sample's cell subset or site can be read as: CD45RA+CCR7+. This sequence was found in a man aged 18 to 29 in good health. The sequenced DNA: TGTGCCAGCAGCTTAACGGGACAGGGGGCCAAGAATGAGCAGTTCTTC. This encodes CASSLTGQGAKNEQFF.